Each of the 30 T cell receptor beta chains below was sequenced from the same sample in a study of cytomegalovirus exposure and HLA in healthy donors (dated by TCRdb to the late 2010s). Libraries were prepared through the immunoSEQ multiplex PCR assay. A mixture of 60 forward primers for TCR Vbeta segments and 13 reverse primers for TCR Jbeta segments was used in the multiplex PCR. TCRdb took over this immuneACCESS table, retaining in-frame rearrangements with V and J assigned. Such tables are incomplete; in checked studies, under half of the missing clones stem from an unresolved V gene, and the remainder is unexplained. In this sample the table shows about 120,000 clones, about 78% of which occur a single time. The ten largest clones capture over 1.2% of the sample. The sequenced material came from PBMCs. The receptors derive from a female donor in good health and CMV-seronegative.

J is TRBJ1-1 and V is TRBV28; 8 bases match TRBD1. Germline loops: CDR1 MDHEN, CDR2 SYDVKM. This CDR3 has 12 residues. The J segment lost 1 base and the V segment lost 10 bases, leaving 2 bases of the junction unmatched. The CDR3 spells CATGTGNTEAFF. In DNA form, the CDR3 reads TGTGCCACGGGGACAGGGAACACTGAAGCTTTCTTT.

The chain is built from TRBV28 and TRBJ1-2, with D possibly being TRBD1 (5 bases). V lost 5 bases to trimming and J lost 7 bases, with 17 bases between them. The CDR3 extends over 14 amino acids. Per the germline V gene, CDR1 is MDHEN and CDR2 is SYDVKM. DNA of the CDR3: TGTGCCAGCAGTGACCCTTTAAGGGGTTCTGGCTACACCTTC. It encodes CASSDPLRGSGYTF.

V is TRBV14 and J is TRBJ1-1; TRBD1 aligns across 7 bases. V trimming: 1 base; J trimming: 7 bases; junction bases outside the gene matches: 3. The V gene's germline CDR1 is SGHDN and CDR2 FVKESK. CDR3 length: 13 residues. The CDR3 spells CASSQVRQGEAFF. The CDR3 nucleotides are TGTGCCAGCAGCCAAGTCAGACAGGGTGAAGCTTTCTTT.

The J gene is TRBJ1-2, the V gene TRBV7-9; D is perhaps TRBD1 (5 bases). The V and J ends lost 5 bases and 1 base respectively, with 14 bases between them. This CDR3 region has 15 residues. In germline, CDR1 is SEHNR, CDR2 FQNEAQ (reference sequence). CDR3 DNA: TGTGCCAGCAGCCCTAGGGGCGGTTTTAACTATGGCTACACCTTC. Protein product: CASSPRGGFNYGYTF.

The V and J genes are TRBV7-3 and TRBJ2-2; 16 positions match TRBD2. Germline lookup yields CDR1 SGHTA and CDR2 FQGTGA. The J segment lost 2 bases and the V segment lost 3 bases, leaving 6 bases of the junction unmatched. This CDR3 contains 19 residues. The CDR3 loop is CASSFRGLAGGPNTGELFF. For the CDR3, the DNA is TGTGCCAGCAGCTTTCGGGGACTAGCGGGAGGGCCCAACACCGGGGAGCTGTTTTTT.

Here the CDR3 reads CASSPRTGLTEAFF. The CDR3 nucleotides are TGTGCCAGCAGTCCTAGGACAGGGCTCACTGAAGCTTTCTTT. The rearrangement uses TRBV27 and TRBJ1-1; 8 bases are a match to TRBD1. Germline V gene sequence: CDR1 MNHEY, CDR2 SMNVEV (reference sequence). Trimming removed 5 bases from V and 4 bases from J; junction bases left unmatched: 6. The CDR3 is 14 residues long.

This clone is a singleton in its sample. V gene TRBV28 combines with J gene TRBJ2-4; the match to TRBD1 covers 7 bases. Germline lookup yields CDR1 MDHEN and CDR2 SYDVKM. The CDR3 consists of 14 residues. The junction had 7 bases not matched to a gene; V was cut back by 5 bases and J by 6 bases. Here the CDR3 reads CASSPGQDLNIQYF. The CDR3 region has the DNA TGTGCCAGCAGTCCTGGACAGGACCTAAACATTCAGTACTTC.

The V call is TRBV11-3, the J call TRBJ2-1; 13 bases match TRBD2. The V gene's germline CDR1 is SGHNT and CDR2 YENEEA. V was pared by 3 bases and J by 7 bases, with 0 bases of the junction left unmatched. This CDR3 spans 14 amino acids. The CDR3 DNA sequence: TGTGCCAGCAGCTTGACTAGCGGGGGGAATGAGCAGTTCTTC. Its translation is CASSLTSGGNEQFF.

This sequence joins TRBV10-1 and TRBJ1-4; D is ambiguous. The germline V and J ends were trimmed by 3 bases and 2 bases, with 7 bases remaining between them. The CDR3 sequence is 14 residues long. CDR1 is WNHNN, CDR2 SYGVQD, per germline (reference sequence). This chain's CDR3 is CASSDGGTNEKLFF. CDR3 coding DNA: TGCGCCAGCAGTGATGGCGGGACTAATGAAAAACTGTTTTTT.

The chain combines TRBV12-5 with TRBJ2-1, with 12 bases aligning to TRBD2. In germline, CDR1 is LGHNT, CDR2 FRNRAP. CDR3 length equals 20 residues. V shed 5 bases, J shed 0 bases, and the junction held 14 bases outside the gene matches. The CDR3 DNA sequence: TGTGCTAGTGGTCCCACCACCGGGACTAGCGGGCTCAGCTCCTACAATGAGCAGTTCTTC. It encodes CASGPTTGTSGLSSYNEQFF. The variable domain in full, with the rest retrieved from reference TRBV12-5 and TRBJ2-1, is DARVTQTPRHKVTEMGQEVTMRCQPILGHNTVFWYRQTMMQGLELLAYFRNRAPLDDSGMPKDRFSAEMPDATLATLKIQPSEPRDSAVYFCASGPTTGTSGLSSYNEQFFGPGTRLTVL.

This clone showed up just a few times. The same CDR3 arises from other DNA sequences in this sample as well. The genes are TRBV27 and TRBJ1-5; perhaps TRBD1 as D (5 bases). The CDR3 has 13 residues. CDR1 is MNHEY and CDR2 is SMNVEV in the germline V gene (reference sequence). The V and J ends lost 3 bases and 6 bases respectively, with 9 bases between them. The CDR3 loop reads CASSLSGGQPQHF. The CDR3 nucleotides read TGTGCCAGCAGTTTGTCGGGGGGTCAGCCCCAGCATTTT.

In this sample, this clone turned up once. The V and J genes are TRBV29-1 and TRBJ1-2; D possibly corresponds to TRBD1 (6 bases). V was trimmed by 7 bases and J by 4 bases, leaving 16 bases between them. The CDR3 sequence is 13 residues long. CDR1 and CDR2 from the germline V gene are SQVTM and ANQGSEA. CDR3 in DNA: TGCAGCGGTAAACAGGGTGTGGGCTATGGCTACACCTTC. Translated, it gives CSGKQGVGYGYTF.

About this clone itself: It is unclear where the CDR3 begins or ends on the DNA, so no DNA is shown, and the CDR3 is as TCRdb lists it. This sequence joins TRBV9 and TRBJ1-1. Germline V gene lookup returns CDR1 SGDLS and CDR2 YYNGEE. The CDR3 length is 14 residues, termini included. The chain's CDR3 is CASSVGDGTPSGVF.

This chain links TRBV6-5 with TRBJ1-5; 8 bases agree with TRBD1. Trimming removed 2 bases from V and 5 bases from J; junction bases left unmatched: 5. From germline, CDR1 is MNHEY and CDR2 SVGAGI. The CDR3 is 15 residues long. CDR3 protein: CASSYRLTGDQPQHF. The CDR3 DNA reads TGTGCCAGCAGTTACCGACTGACAGGGGATCAGCCCCAGCATTTT.

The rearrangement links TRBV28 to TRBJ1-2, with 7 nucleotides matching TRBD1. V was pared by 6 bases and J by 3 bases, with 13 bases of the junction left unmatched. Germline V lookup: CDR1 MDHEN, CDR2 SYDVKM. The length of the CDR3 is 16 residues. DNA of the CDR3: TGTGCCAGCAGCTCTATCGGGACAGCCGGTCACTATGGCTACACCTTC. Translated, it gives CASSSIGTAGHYGYTF.

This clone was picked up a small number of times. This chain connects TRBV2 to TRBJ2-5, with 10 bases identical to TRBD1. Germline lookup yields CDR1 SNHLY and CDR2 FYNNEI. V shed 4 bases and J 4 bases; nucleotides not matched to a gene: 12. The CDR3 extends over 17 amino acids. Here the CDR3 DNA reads TGTGCCAGCAGTGCATTACCCGGGACAGGGGTTGGAGAGACCCAGTACTTC. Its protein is CASSALPGTGVGETQYF.

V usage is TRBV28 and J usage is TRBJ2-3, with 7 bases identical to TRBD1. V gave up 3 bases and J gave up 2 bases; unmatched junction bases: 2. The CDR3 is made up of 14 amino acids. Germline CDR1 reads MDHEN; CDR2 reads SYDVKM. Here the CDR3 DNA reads TGTGCCAGCAGTTTCCAGGGGGTCACAGATACGCAGTATTTT. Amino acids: CASSFQGVTDTQYF.

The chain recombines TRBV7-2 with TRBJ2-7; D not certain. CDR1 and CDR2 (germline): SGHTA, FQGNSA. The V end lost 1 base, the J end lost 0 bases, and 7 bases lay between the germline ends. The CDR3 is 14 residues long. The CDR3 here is CASSLGHLSYEQYF. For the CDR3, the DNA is TGTGCCAGCAGCTTAGGACATCTCTCCTACGAGCAGTACTTC.

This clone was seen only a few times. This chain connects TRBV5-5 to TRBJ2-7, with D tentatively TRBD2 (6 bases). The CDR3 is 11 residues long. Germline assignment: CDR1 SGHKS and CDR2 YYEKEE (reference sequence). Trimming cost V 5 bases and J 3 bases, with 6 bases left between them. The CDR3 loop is CASRRDYEQYF. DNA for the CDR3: TGTGCCAGCAGGCGGGACTACGAGCAGTACTTC.

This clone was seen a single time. This CDR3 is CASSSMAGGQPQHF. CDR3 bases: TGTGCCAGCAGCTCGATGGCGGGCGGCCAGCCCCAGCATTTT. This chain uses TRBV5-8 with TRBJ1-5; D call uncertain. This CDR3 is built from 14 residues. Germline V gene sequence: CDR1 SGHTS, CDR2 YDEGEE. The V end was cut by 3 bases, the J end by 7 bases, with 14 bases between.

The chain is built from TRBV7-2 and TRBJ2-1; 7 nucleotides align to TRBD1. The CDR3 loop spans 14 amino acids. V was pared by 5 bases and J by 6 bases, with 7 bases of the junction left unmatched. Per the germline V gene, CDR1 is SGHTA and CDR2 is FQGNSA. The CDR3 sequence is CASSPDRAINEQFF. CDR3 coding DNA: TGTGCCAGCAGCCCAGACAGGGCAATCAATGAGCAGTTCTTC.

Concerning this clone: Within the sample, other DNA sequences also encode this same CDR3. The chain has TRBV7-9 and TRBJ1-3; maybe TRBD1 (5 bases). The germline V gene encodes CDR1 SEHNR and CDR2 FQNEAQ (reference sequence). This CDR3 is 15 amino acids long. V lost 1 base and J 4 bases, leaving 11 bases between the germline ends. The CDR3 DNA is TGTGCCAGCAGCTTAGTTGCAGGGTCGGGAAACACCATATATTTT. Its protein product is CASSLVAGSGNTIYF.

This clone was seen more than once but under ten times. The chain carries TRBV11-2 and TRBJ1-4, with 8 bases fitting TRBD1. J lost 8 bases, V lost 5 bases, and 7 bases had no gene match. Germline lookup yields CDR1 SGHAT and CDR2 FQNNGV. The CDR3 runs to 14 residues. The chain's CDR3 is CASSLDRGREKLFF. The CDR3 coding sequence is TGTGCCAGCAGCCTCGACAGGGGACGGGAAAAACTGTTTTTT. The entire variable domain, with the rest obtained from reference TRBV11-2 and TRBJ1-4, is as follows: EAGVAQSPRYKIIEKRQSVAFWCNPISGHATLYWYQQILGQGPKLLIQFQNNGVVDDSQLPKDRFSAERLKGVDSTLKIQPAKLEDSAVYLCASSLDRGREKLFFGSGTQLSVL.

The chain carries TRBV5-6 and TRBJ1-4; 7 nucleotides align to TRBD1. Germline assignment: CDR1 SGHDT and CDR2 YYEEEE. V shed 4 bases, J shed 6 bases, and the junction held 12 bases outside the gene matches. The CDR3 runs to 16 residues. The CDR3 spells CASSPGTETSHEKLFF. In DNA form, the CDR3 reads TGTGCCAGCAGCCCCGGGACAGAGACTTCTCATGAAAAACTGTTTTTT.

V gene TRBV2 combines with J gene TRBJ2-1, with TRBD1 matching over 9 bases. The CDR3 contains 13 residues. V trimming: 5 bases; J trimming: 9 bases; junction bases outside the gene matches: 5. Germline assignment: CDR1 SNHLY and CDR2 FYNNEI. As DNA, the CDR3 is TGTGCCAGCAGTCGGACAGGGGCGGGTGAGCAGTTCTTC. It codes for CASSRTGAGEQFF.

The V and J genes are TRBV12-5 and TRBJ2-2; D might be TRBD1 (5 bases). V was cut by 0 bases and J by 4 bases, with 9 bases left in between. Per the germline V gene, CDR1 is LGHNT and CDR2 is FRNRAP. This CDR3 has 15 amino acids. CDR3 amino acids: CASGLVSGPTGELFF. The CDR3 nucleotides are TGTGCTAGTGGTTTGGTATCAGGGCCCACCGGGGAGCTGTTTTTT.

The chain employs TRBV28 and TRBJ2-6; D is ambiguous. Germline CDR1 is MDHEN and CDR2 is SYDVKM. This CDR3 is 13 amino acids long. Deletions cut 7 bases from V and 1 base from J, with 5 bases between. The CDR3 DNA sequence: TGTGCCAGCAATCCTTCTGGGGCCAACGTCCTGACTTTC. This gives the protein CASNPSGANVLTF.

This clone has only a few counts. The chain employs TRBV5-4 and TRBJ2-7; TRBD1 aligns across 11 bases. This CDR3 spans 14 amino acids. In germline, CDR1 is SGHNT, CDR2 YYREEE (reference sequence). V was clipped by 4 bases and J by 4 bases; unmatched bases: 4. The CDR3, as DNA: TGTGCCAGCAGCCAGGGACAGGGGGTGTACGAGCAGTACTTC. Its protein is CASSQGQGVYEQYF.

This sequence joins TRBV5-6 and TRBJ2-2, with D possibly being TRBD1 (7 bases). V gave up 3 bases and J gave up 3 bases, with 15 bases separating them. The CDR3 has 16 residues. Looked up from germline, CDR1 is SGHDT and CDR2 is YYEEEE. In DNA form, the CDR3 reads TGTGCCAGCAGCTACAGGGGCGGGGTGGACACCGGGGAGCTGTTTTTT. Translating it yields CASSYRGGVDTGELFF.

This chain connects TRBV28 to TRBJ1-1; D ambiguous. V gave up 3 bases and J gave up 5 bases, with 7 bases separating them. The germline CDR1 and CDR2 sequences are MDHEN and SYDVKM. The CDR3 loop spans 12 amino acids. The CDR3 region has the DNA TGTGCCAGCAGTTTTCCCGGGACTGAAGCTTTCTTT. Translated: CASSFPGTEAFF.